The clone carrying this TCR beta chain was observed once. What it binds is not known. These data belong to a study of shared clonotypes between healthy human individuals. Background on the study: Plates per donor: three CD4 naive, three CD4 memory, two CD8 naive, one CD8 memory.

Data came from immunoSEQ multiplex PCR; TCRdb stores just in-frame clones and leaves some out. The profile shows around 2.1 million clones, around 95% of them singletons. This CDR3 has 14 residues. After removal of 5 bases from V and 4 bases from J, the junction contained 6 bases not matched to a gene. Germline V CDR1 and CDR2: MNHNY, SVGAGI (reference sequence). Overall study findings and caveats: Investigators expected sequencing depth to affect clonotype sharing among donors. Memory subsets generally showed smaller estimated richness than naive subsets did. For sorted subsets, rarefaction showed incomplete sequencing despite large depth.

The sample comprised naive CD4+ T cells sorted from blood. Sample subset: CD45RA+ positively selected. The sequence came from a man aged 18 to 30 in good health. The V gene is TRBV6-6, the J gene TRBJ2-5; 8 positions match TRBD1. The CDR3 DNA reads TGTGCCAGCAGTGGCCGACAGGGGCTAGAGACCCAGTACTTC. Translation gives CASSGRQGLETQYF.